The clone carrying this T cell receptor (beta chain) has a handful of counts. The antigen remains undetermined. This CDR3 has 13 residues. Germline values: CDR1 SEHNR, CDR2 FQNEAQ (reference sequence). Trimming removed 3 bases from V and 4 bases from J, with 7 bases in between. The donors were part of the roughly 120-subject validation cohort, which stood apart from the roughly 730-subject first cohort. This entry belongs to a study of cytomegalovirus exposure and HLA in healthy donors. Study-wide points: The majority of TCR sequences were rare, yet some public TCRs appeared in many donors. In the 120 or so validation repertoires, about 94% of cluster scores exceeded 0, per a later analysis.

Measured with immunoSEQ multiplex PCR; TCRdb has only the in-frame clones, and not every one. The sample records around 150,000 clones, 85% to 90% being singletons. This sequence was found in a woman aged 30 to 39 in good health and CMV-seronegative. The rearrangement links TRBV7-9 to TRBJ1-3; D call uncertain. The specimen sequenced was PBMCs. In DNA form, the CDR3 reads TGTGCCAGCAGCTTGGCGACAGGAAACACCATATATTTT. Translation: CASSLATGNTIYF.